This T cell receptor (beta chain) was captured by sequencing in a study of T cell responses to AZD1222 COVID-19 vaccine. TCRdb's table, derived via immunoSEQ multiplex PCR, lists solely in-frame clones and lacks some. In the table there are 150,000 or so clones, 90% to 95% of which are singletons. Findings and limits, study-wide: The span of vaccine-associated CD4 TCRs extended across spike, with dominance at 160-218 and 743-854. Without day 14 samples, only post-peak T cell repertoires were studied. Spike-specific TCR breadth and depth grew following two AZD1222 doses.

Samples with a second dose at about 4 or about 12 weeks were pooled together. CDR1 is KGHSH and CDR2 is LQKENI in the germline V gene. V lost 10 bases, J lost 0 bases, and 10 bases lay in between. The CDR3 covers 13 residues. To note about this clone: Its antigen remains unknown.

This chain connects TRBV18 to TRBJ2-1, with TRBD2 as a possible D gene (6 bases). The sample consisted of peripheral blood, taken 28 days after the second AZD1222 dose. The receptor's source is an adult who received the AZD1222 COVID-19 vaccine. The CDR3 reads CATRGSSYNEQFF. In DNA form, the CDR3 reads TGTGCCACCCGGGGGAGCTCCTACAATGAGCAGTTCTTC.